This entry lists 5 T cell receptor beta chains sequenced from one sample in a study of blood T cell repertoires in COVID-19. TCRdb's table, derived via immunoSEQ multiplex PCR, lists solely in-frame clones and lacks some. The sample shows around 150,000 clones, roughly 84% of them seen only once. Sequencing was carried out using peripheral blood. These receptors originate from a woman aged 55 to 70 with COVID-19, enrolled during active disease.

This clone was seen a handful of times. CDR3 residues: CASSQADRGGYEQYF. In DNA, the CDR3 is TGTGCCAGCAGCCAAGCGGACAGGGGTGGGTACGAGCAGTACTTC. V gene TRBV4-2 combines with J gene TRBJ2-7, with TRBD1 matching over 9 bases. Germline CDR1 and CDR2: LGHNA and YNFKEQ. The CDR3 has 15 amino acids. The V and J ends lost 1 base and 4 bases, in that order; junction bases with no gene match: 5.

This clone was observed a handful of times. The chain couples TRBV6-5 to TRBJ2-2; D is ambiguous. CDR3 size: 15 residues. V lost 0 bases to trimming and J lost 3 bases, with 8 bases between them. CDR1 is MNHEY, CDR2 SVGAGI, per germline. CDR3 loop: CASSYSVGYTGELFF. CDR3 nucleotides: TGTGCCAGCAGTTACTCGGTCGGGTACACCGGGGAGCTGTTTTTT.

The gene calls are TRBV10-3 and TRBJ2-3; 10 bases agree with TRBD2. The CDR3 sequence is 13 residues long. Germline V gene data show CDR1 as ENHRY and CDR2 as SYGVKD. Trimming cost V 8 bases and J 3 bases; bases outside gene matches: 2. The chain's CDR3 is CAIGAGGTDTQYF. The DNA for the CDR3 is TGTGCCATCGGAGCGGGGGGGACAGATACGCAGTATTTT.

The rearrangement uses TRBV5-1 and TRBJ1-2, with 7 bases identical to TRBD1. V dropped 4 bases and J dropped 8; count of bases not matched to a gene: 11. CDR3 length equals 14 residues. In germline, CDR1 is SGHRS, CDR2 YFSETQ. In DNA, the CDR3 is TGCGCCAGCAGCCATGACGGGACAGAGCTGGGCTACACCTTC. Its protein is CASSHDGTELGYTF.

The rearrangement uses TRBV6-6 and TRBJ2-5; 7 bases agree with TRBD1. The CDR3 is 14 residues long. Germline CDR1 MNHNY, CDR2 SVGAGI (reference sequence). Unmatched junction bases numbered 5, after V lost 6 bases and J lost 1 base. The CDR3, as DNA: TGTGCCAGCAGCCCGACAGGGCTCCAAGAGACCCAGTACTTC. Its translation: CASSPTGLQETQYF.